This T cell receptor (beta chain) originates from a study of radiation and T cells in renal cell carcinoma. TCRdb's table, derived via immunoSEQ multiplex PCR, lists solely in-frame clones and lacks some. The table shows approximately 92,000 clones, with around four fifths occurring only once. Documented time point: blood 4 weeks post-SBRT, at nephrectomy. As for treatment: 15 Gy SBRT to primary tumor, nephrectomy 4 weeks later. The germline V gene encodes CDR1 MNHEY and CDR2 SVGAGI. The CDR3 length is 16 residues. Trimming shortened V by 3 bases and J by 0 bases, and 14 bases separated the two germline ends.

Sequencing was performed on blood, taken from a patient whose treatment included radiotherapy and nephrectomy. This clonotype originated in a man aged 45-65 years with renal cell carcinoma. This rearrangement joins TRBV6-5 to TRBJ1-1, with D uncertain. CDR3 in DNA: TGTGCCAGCAGTTATAGCTATCGGTCGATGAACACTGAAGCTTTCTTT. Translation: CASSYSYRSMNTEAFF.